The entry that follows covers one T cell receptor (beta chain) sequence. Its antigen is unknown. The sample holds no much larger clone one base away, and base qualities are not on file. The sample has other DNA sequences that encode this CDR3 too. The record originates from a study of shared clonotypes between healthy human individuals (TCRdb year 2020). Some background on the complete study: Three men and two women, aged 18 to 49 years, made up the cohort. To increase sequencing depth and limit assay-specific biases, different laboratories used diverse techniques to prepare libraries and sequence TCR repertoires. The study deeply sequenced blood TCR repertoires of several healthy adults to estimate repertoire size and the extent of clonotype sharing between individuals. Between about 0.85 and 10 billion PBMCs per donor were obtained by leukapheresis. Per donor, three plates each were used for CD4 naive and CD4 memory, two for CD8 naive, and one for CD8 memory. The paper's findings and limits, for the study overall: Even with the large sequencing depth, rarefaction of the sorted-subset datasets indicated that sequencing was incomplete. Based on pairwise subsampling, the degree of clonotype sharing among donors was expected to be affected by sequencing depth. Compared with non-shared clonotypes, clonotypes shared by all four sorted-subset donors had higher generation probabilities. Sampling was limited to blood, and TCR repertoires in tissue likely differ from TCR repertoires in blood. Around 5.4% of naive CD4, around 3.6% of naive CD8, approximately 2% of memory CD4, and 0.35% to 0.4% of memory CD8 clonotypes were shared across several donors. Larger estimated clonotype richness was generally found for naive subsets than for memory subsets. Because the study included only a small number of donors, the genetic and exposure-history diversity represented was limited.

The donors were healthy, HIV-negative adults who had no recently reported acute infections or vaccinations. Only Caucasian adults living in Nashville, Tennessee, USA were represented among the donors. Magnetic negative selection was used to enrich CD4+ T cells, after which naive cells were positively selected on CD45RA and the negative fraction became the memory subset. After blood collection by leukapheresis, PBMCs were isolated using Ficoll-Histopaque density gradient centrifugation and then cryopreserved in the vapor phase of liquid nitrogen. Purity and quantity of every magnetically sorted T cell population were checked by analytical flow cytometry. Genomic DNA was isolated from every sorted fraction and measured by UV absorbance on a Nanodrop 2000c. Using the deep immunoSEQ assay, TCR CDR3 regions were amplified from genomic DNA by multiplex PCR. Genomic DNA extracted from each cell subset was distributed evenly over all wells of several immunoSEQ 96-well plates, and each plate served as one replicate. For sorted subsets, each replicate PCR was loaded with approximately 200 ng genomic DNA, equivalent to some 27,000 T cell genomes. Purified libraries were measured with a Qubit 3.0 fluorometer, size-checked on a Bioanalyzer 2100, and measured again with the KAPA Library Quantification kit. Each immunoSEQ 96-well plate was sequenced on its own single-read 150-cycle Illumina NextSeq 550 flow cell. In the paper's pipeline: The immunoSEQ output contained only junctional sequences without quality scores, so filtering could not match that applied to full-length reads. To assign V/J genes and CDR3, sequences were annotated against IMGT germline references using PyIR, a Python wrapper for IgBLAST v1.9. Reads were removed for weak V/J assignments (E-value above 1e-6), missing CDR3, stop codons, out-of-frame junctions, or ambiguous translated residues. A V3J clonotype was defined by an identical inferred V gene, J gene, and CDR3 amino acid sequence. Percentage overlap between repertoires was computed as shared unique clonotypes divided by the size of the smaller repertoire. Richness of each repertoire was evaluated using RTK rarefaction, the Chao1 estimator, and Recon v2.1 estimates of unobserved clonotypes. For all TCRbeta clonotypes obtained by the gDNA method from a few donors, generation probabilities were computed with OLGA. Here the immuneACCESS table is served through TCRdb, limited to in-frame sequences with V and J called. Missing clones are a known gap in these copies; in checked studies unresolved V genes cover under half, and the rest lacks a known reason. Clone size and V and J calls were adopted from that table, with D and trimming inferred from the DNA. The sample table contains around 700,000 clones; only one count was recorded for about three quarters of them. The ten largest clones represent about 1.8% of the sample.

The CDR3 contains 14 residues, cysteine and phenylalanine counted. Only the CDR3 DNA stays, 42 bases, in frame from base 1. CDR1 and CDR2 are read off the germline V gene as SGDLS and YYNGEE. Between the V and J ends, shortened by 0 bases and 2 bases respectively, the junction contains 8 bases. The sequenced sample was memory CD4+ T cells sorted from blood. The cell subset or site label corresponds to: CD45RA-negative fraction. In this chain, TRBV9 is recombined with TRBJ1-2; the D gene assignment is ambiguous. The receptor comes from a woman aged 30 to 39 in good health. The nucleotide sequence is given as TGTGCCAGCAGCGTAGGGACGGAAAACTATGGCTACACCTTC. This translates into CASSVGTENYGYTF.